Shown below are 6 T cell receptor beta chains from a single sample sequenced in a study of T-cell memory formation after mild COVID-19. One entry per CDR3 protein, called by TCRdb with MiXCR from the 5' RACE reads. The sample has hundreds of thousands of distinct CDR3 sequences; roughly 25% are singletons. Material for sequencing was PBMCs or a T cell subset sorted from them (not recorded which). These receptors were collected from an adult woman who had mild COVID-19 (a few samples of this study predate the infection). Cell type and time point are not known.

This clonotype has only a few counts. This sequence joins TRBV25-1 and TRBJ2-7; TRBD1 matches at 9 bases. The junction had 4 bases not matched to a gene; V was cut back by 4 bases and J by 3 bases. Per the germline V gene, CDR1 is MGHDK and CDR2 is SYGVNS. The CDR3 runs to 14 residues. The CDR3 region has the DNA TGTGCCAGCAGTGCGGACAGGGGCGGCTACGAGCAGTACTTC. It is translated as CASSADRGGYEQYF.

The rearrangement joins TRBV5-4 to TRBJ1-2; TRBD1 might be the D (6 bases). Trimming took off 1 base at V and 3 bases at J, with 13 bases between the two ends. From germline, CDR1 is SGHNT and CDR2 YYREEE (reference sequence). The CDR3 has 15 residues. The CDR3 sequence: CASSLSAGADYGYTF. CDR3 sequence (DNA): TGTGCCAGCAGCTTGAGTGCGGGGGCGGACTATGGCTACACCTTC.

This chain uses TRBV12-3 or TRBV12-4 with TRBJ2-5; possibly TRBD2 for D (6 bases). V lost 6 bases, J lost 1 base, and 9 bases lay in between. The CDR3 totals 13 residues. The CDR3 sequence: CASSRDFQETQYF. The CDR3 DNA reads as TGTGCCAGCAGCCGGGACTTCCAAGAGACCCAGTACTTC.

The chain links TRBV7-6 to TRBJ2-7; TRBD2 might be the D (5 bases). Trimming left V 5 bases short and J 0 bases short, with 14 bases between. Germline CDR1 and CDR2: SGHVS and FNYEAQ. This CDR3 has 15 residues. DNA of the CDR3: TGTGCCAGCAGCCTAGGTCGGGGAGACTCCTACGAGCAGTACTTC. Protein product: CASSLGRGDSYEQYF. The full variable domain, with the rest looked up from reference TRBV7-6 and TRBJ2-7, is GAGVSQSPRYKVTKRGQDVALRCDPISGHVSLYWYRQALGQGPEFLTYFNYEAQQDKSGLPNDRFSAERPEGSISTLTIQRTEQRDSAMYRCASSLGRGDSYEQYFGPGTRLTVT.

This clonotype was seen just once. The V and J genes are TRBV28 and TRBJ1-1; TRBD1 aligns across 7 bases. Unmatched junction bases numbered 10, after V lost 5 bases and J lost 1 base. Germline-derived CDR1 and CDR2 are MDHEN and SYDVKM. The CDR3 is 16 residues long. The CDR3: CASSPLRGGGNTEAFF. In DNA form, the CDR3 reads TGTGCCAGCAGTCCACTTCGAGGGGGCGGGAACACTGAAGCTTTCTTT. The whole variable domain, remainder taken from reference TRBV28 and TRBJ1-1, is DVKVTQSSRYLVKRTGEKVFLECVQDMDHENMFWYRQDPGLGLRLIYFSYDVKMKEKGDIPEGYSVSREKKERFSLILESASTNQTSMYLCASSPLRGGGNTEAFFGQGTRLTVV.

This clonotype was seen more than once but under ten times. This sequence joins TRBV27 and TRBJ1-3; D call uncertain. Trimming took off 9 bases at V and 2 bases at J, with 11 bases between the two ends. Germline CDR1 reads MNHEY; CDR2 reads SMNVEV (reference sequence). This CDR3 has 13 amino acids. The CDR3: CASLSRAGNTIYF. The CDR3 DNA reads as TGTGCCAGTTTATCAAGGGCTGGAAACACCATATATTTT.